This T cell receptor beta chain was captured by sequencing in a study of T cells in Graves' hyperthyroidism and ophthalmopathy. Using RNA transcripts as the source, TCR beta CDR3 regions were amplified. In the first-round RT-PCR of the TCR CDR3, the HTBI primer set was used. TCRdb re-analysed the multiplex PCR reads in MiXCR, keeping a single row per CDR3 protein. The table records about 380,000 distinct CDR3 sequences, approximately 13% of them present only once. The CDR3 totals 14 residues. Germline-derived CDR1 and CDR2 are SGHRS and YFSETQ. This clonotype was found many times. Germline is not matched at one junction end, which may reflect a read error.

This clonotype was obtained from a man aged 25 to 45 with Graves' hyperthyroidism that later progressed to Graves' ophthalmopathy. The chain combines TRBV5-1 with TRBJ2-7; 10 bases match TRBD1. The sequencing sample was made of blood. CDR3 loop: CASSSGTGVYEQYF. DNA of the CDR3: TGTGCCAGCAGCTCCGGGACAGGGGTCTACGAGCAGTACTTC. Looking up the rest from reference TRBV5-1 and TRBJ2-7 gives the full variable domain: KAGVTQTPRYLIKTRGQQVTLSCSPISGHRSVSWYQQTPGQGLQFLFEYFSETQRNKGNFPGRFSGRQFSNSRSEMNVSTLELGDSALYLCASSSGTGVYEQYFGPGTRLTVT.